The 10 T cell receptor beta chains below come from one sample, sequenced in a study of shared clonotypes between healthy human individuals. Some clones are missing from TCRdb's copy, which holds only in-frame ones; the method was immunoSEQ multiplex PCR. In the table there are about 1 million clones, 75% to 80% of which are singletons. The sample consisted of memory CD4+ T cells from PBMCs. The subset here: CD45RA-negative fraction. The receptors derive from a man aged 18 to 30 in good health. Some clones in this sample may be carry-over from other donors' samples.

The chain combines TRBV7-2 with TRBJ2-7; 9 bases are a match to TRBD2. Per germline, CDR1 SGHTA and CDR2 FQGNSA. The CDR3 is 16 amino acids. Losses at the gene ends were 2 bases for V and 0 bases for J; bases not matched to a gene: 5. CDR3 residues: CASSLMPSGASYEQYF. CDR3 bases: TGTGCCAGCAGCTTAATGCCTAGCGGGGCCTCCTACGAGCAGTACTTC.

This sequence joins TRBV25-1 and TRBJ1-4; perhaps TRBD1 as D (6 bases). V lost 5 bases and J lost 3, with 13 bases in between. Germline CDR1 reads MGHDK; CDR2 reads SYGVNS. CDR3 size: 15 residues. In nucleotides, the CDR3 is TGTGCCAGCAGTCCCCTACAGGGCTCTAATGAAAAACTGTTTTTT. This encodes CASSPLQGSNEKLFF. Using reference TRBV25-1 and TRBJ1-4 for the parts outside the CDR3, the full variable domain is EADIYQTPRYLVIGTGKKITLECSQTMGHDKMYWYQQDPGMELHLIHYSYGVNSTEKGDLSSESTVSRIRTEHFPLTLESARPSHTSQYLCASSPLQGSNEKLFFGSGTQLSVL.

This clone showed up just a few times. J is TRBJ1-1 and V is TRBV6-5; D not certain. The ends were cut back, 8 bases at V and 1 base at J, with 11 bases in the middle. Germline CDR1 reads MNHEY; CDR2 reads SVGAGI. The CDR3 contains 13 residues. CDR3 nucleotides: TGTGCCAGCCGCTTGGACCCGAACACTGAAGCTTTCTTT. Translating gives CASRLDPNTEAFF.

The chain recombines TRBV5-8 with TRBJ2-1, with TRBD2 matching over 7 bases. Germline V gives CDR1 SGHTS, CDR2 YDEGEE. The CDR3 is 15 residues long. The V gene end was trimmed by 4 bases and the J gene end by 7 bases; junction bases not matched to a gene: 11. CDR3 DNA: TGTGCCAGCAGCAGCGGGGACCTACATTTGAATGAGCAGTTCTTC. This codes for CASSSGDLHLNEQFF.

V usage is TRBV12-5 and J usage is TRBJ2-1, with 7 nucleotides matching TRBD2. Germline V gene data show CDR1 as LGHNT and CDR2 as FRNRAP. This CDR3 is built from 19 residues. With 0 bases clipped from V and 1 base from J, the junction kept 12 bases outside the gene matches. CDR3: CASGLVLFGGGRSYNEQFF. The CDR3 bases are TGTGCTAGTGGTTTGGTACTTTTCGGGGGAGGGCGATCCTACAATGAGCAGTTCTTC.

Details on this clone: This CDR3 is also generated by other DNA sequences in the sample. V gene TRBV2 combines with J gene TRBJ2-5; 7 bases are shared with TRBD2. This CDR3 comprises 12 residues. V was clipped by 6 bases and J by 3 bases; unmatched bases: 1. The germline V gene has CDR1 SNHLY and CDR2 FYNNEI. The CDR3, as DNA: TGTGCCAGCAGGGGACTAAAAGAGACCCAGTACTTC. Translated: CASRGLKETQYF.

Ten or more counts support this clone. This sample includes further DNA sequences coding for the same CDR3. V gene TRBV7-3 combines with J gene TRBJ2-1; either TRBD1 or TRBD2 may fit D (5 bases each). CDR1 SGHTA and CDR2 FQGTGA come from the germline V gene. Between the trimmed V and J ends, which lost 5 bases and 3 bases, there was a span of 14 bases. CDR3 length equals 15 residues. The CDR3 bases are TGTGCCAGCAGCCCCAGAGGGACCAGCTACAATGAGCAGTTCTTC. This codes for CASSPRGTSYNEQFF.

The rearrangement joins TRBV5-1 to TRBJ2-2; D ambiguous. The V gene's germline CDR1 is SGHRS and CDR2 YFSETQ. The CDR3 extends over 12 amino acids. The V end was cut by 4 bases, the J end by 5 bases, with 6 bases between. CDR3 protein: CASSEPTGELFF. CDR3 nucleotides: TGCGCCAGCAGCGAGCCAACCGGGGAGCTGTTTTTT. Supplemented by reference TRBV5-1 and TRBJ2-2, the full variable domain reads KAGVTQTPRYLIKTRGQQVTLSCSPISGHRSVSWYQQTPGQGLQFLFEYFSETQRNKGNFPGRFSGRQFSNSRSEMNVSTLELGDSALYLCASSEPTGELFFGEGSRLTVL.

CDR3 in DNA: TGTGCCAGTACGGGTAGCGGGAGGAATGAGCAGTTCTTC. Translating it yields CASTGSGRNEQFF. This chain connects TRBV19 to TRBJ2-1; 10 bases line up with TRBD2. Trimming removed 7 bases from V and 7 bases from J; junction bases left unmatched: 4. The germline gives CDR1 LNHDA, CDR2 SQIVND (reference sequence). CDR3 length: 13 residues.

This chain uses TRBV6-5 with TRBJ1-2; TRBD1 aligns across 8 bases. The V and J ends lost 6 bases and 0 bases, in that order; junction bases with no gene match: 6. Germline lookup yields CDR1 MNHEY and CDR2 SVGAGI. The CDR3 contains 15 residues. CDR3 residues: CASSPGTGANYGYTF. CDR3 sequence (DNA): TGTGCCAGCAGCCCAGGGACAGGAGCTAACTATGGCTACACCTTC.